This T cell receptor beta chain appears in the sequencing data of a study of T cell responses to AZD1222 COVID-19 vaccine. Whole-study findings and limits: Clonal diversity was possibly underestimated, and the donors were mostly white British, with more females. Increased Spike-specific TCR breadth and depth were observed after two AZD1222 doses. Sampling that yielded the repertoires occurred only after the peak T cell response.

Comments on this clone: Its specificity is not known.

Clones were sequenced by immunoSEQ multiplex PCR, and TCRdb holds only the in-frame ones, with some missing. The sample holds fewer than 200,000 clones; 85% to 90% are singletons and the top ten take 3.5% to 5.5%. The V and J ends lost 2 bases and 0 bases respectively, with 11 bases between them. Germline values: CDR1 MNHEY, CDR2 SVGEGT. The CDR3 is 15 amino acids. The receptor was derived from an adult who received the MenACWY meningococcal vaccine as a control. V is TRBV6-2 or TRBV6-3 and J is TRBJ2-7, with D maybe TRBD1 (6 bases). Sequenced material: peripheral blood, taken 28 days after the second dose of the MenACWY control vaccine. CDR3 in amino acids: CASSYPQGSSYEQYF. The CDR3 nucleotides read TGTGCCAGCAGTTACCCACAGGGAAGCTCCTACGAGCAGTACTTC.